The clone carrying this T cell receptor beta chain was found a few times. Antigen unknown. This sample stems from a study of identical twins. The CDR3 consists of 16 residues. Germline V lookup: CDR1 DFQATT, CDR2 SNEGSKA (reference sequence). Trimming cost V 6 bases and J 5 bases; bases outside gene matches: 14. Study-wide results and limits: Models predicted less out-of-frame TCR alpha sharing in monozygotic twins than was found. Beta clonotypes that were abundant in cord blood contained fewer insertions, a pattern absent from memory repertoires. Out-of-frame alpha sequences shared between twins exhibited an excess of low generation probability.

TCRdb reanalysed the 5' RACE reads using MiXCR and keeps one entry per CDR3 protein. The profile shows some 900,000 distinct CDR3 sequences, around 12% of them singletons. These data were also reused for a study on yellow fever vaccine responses in identical twins. Per that paper: Each twin's T cell response to the vaccine was reported to look partly convergent and partly personalized.

The receptor was isolated from a woman aged 18-35 years in good health. What was sequenced was PBMCs. The chain joins TRBV20-1 to TRBJ2-1; 9 nucleotides agree with TRBD2. CDR3 in amino acids: CSARRVAGVSDNEQFF. DNA for the CDR3: TGCAGTGCCCGTCGAGTAGCGGGAGTAAGTGACAATGAGCAGTTCTTC.